One sample yielded the 3 T cell receptor beta chains listed below, sequenced in a study of cytomegalovirus exposure and HLA in healthy donors. PCR amplification relied on 60 Vbeta primers (plus 13 Jbeta primers). Sequencing was performed with immunoSEQ multiplex PCR; in TCRdb, only in-frame clones are kept and a portion is missing. The table lists approximately 210,000 clones, roughly 86% of them singletons. Input material: PBMCs. Receptor source: a woman aged 18 to 35 in good health and CMV-seronegative.

The chain carries TRBV6-4 and TRBJ2-3, with 11 bases matching TRBD2. The CDR3 loop spans 14 amino acids. Trimming at V came to 6 bases and at J to 3 bases, leaving 2 bases not matched to a gene. Germline lookup yields CDR1 MRHNA and CDR2 SNTAGT. DNA for the CDR3: TGTGCCAGCAGCCTAGCGGGAGGAACAGATACGCAGTATTTT. This translates into CASSLAGGTDTQYF.

The chain is built from TRBV6-5 and TRBJ2-5, with unresolved D. The V end lost 2 bases, the J end lost 9 bases, and 13 bases lay between the germline ends. CDR1 is MNHEY and CDR2 is SVGAGI in the germline V gene. The CDR3 loop spans 13 amino acids. The CDR3, as DNA: TGTGCCAGCAGTTACGGGCAGGCCGCATCCCAGTACTTC. Protein: CASSYGQAASQYF.

V is TRBV4-1 and J is TRBJ1-1; 10 bases fit TRBD1. Germline CDR1 reads MGHRA; CDR2 reads YSYEKL. The CDR3 runs 13 residues. Trimming removed 9 bases from V and 3 bases from J; junction bases left unmatched: 4. The CDR3 nucleotides are TGCGCCAGTAGGGGACAGGGGTACACTGAAGCTTTCTTT. Translating it yields CASRGQGYTEAFF.